One sample yielded the 12 T cell receptor beta chains listed below, sequenced in a study of cytomegalovirus exposure and HLA in healthy donors. The PCR used 60 Vbeta and 13 Jbeta primers. Clones were sequenced by immunoSEQ multiplex PCR, and TCRdb holds only the in-frame ones, with some missing. Of about 120,000 clones listed, 80% are singletons. Sequenced input: PBMCs. The source is a man aged 25-45 years in good health and CMV-seronegative.

The count of this clone is one. The rearrangement joins TRBV27 to TRBJ1-2, with 9 positions matching TRBD1. The V gene end was trimmed by 3 bases and the J gene end by 8 bases; junction bases not matched to a gene: 10. Germline CDR1 and CDR2: MNHEY and SMNVEV (reference sequence). This CDR3 region has 15 residues. This CDR3 is CASSFNPDRGLGYTF. The CDR3 DNA reads TGTGCCAGCAGTTTCAACCCGGACAGGGGTTTAGGCTACACCTTC.

This clone was seen once. The chain carries TRBV9 and TRBJ2-1, with D perhaps TRBD1 (6 bases). V lost 0 bases, J lost 8 bases, and 15 bases lay in between. Germline V gene sequence: CDR1 SGDLS, CDR2 YYNGEE. The CDR3 is made up of 15 amino acids. The CDR3 here is CASSVGGRSSDEQFF. The CDR3 DNA sequence: TGTGCCAGCAGCGTAGGGGGGCGGTCGTCGGATGAGCAGTTCTTC. Variable domain in full (rest from reference TRBV9 and TRBJ2-1): DSGVTQTPKHLITATGQRVTLRCSPRSGDLSVYWYQQSLDQGLQFLIQYYNGEERAKGNILERFSAQQFPDLHSELNLSSLELGDSALYFCASSVGGRSSDEQFFGPGTRLTVL.

J is TRBJ1-4 and V is TRBV5-1, with a possible D match to TRBD1 (6 bases). CDR3 size: 13 residues. Germline CDR1 SGHRS, CDR2 YFSETQ. Trimming took 4 bases from V and 5 from J, leaving 9 bases between them. This chain's CDR3 is CASSPDRNEKLFF. The CDR3 DNA reads as TGCGCCAGCAGCCCGGACAGAAATGAAAAACTGTTTTTT.

In this sample, this clone turned up once. V is TRBV6-6 and J is TRBJ2-1; 8 bases agree with TRBD1. The CDR3 is 14 residues long. Germline trimming cut 7 bases from V and 4 bases from J; bases unmatched to any gene: 6. CDR1 is MNHNY, CDR2 SVGAGI, per germline (reference sequence). The CDR3 region has the DNA TGTGCCAGCATAGAACAGGGGGTTTACAATGAGCAGTTCTTC. Protein: CASIEQGVYNEQFF.

The V gene is TRBV10-3, the J gene TRBJ2-7; D remains ambiguous. V lost 7 bases to trimming and J lost 3 bases, with 16 bases between them. Germline values: CDR1 ENHRY, CDR2 SYGVKD. CDR3 length equals 14 residues. CDR3 DNA: TGTGCCATCAAAGGCGACTCTTCCGACTACGAGCAGTACTTC. Protein sequence: CAIKGDSSDYEQYF.

This sequence joins TRBV7-9 and TRBJ2-2, with D tentatively TRBD1 (6 bases). Germline assignment: CDR1 SEHNR and CDR2 FQNEAQ (reference sequence). The CDR3 covers 16 residues. The V end lost 5 bases, the J end lost 6 bases, and 19 bases lay between the germline ends. CDR3 loop: CASSGRTPRGPGELFF. CDR3 in DNA: TGTGCCAGCAGCGGCCGGACCCCCAGGGGACCCGGGGAGCTGTTTTTT. Supplemented by reference TRBV7-9 and TRBJ2-2, the full variable domain reads DTGVSQNPRHKITKRGQNVTFRCDPISEHNRLYWYRQTLGQGPEFLTYFQNEAQLEKSRLLSDRFSAERPKGSFSTLEIQRTEQGDSAMYLCASSGRTPRGPGELFFGEGSRLTVL.

V gene TRBV6-5 combines with J gene TRBJ1-2; D is unresolved. The CDR3 has 16 amino acids. Germline V CDR1 and CDR2: MNHEY, SVGAGI. The V and J ends lost 1 base and 7 bases respectively, with 19 bases between them. CDR3 protein: CASSYLGEGRTRGYTF. The CDR3 bases are TGTGCCAGCAGTTACTTAGGCGAGGGCAGAACCCGTGGCTACACCTTC.

The chain is built from TRBV6-5 and TRBJ2-2; 10 positions agree with TRBD2. The CDR3 totals 15 residues. CDR1 MNHEY and CDR2 SVGAGI come from the germline V gene. J gave up 3 bases and V 5 bases, and 3 bases lay outside the gene matches. The CDR3 spells CASSRTSGYTGELFF. Written as DNA, the CDR3 is TGTGCCAGCAGTCGGACTAGCGGATACACCGGGGAGCTGTTTTTT.

The chain carries TRBV29-1 and TRBJ2-7; possible D gene TRBD1, 6 bases. V lost 4 bases and J lost 1, with 11 bases in between. CDR1 is SQVTM, CDR2 ANQGSEA, per germline. There are 13 residues in the CDR3. The DNA of the CDR3 is TGCAGCGTTGCCTGGGACACTTCCTACGAGCAGTACTTC. Encoded protein: CSVAWDTSYEQYF.

The chain employs TRBV27 and TRBJ2-2; 11 bases agree with TRBD2. Germline CDR1 is MNHEY and CDR2 is SMNVEV (reference sequence). V dropped 5 bases and J dropped 6; count of bases not matched to a gene: 5. The CDR3 consists of 15 residues. The CDR3 region has the DNA TGTGCCAGCAGTGTTTTAGCGGGAGGGCCCGGGGAGCTGTTTTTT. Its translation is CASSVLAGGPGELFF.

This chain connects TRBV7-2 to TRBJ1-5; 8 nucleotides match TRBD1. With V trimmed by 1 base and J by 5 bases, 4 bases remained unmatched. The germline V gene encodes CDR1 SGHTA and CDR2 FQGNSA. CDR3 length: 15 residues. The CDR3 DNA follows: TGTGCCAGCAGCTTAGGGGGACAGGCGGATCAGCCCCAGCATTTT. Encoded protein: CASSLGGQADQPQHF.

The CDR3, as DNA: TGTGCCAGCTCCTTGATTGCAGGGTCTGGAAACACCATATATTTT. Protein sequence: CASSLIAGSGNTIYF. The chain links TRBV7-2 to TRBJ1-3; possible D gene TRBD1, 5 bases. CDR1 is SGHTA and CDR2 is FQGNSA in the germline V gene. V lost 8 bases to trimming and J lost 1 base, with 15 bases between them. The CDR3 runs to 15 residues.